This TCR beta chain was identified in a study of blood T cell repertoires in COVID-19. Measured with immunoSEQ multiplex PCR; TCRdb has only the in-frame clones, and not every one. The sample carries 350,000 or so clones, about nine tenths recorded once. CDR1 and CDR2 (germline): SGHTA, FQGNSA. CDR3 length: 14 amino acids. The V gene lost 1 base and the J gene lost 2 bases, with 8 bases spanning the gap. The sequence derives from a woman in her 30s who had been exposed to COVID-19. J is TRBJ2-5 and V is TRBV7-2; D unclear. Input material: PBMCs or T cells enriched from blood (not recorded which). CDR3 region: CASSLVTDQETQYF. The CDR3 bases are TGTGCCAGCAGCTTAGTCACAGATCAAGAGACCCAGTACTTC.